One sample yielded the 10 T cell receptor beta chains listed below, sequenced in a study of PD-L1 blockade in urothelial cancer. As for time point: peripheral blood 6 weeks after treatment start. The protocol was immunoSEQ multiplex PCR, while the TCRdb copy is restricted to in-frame clones and leaves out a portion. The profile shows tens of thousands of clones, approximately 85% of them singletons. The sample consisted of PBMCs, taken around atezolizumab (anti-PD-L1) treatment. These receptors originate from a man in his fifties or sixties with urothelial cancer.

The chain uses TRBV5-6 and TRBJ1-6; D is unclear. This CDR3 region has 14 residues. CDR1 and CDR2 (germline): SGHDT, YYEEEE. V was clipped by 2 bases and J by 8 bases, with 11 bases between them. This CDR3 is CASSFRSGDSPLHF. The CDR3 region has the DNA TGTGCCAGCAGCTTTCGTTCGGGAGATTCACCCCTCCACTTT. Full variable domain (outside the CDR3, taken from reference TRBV5-6 and TRBJ1-6): DAGVTQSPTHLIKTRGQQVTLRCSPKSGHDTVSWYQQALGQGPQFIFQYYEEEERQRGNFPDRFSGHQFPNYSSELNVNALLLGDSALYLCASSFRSGDSPLHFGNGTRLTVT.

The rearrangement links TRBV19 to TRBJ2-1; 10 positions agree with TRBD1. Germline V gene sequence: CDR1 LNHDA, CDR2 SQIVND (reference sequence). J lost 6 bases, V lost 8 bases, and 7 bases had no gene match. The CDR3 consists of 14 residues. The CDR3, as DNA: TGTGCCAGTGGGGACAGGGGACGGACCAATGAGCAGTTCTTC. This sequence encodes CASGDRGRTNEQFF.

This clone appeared a single time. The chain carries TRBV7-2 and TRBJ2-3; 14 bases match TRBD2. Germline CDR1 reads SGHTA; CDR2 reads FQGNSA. V trimming: 10 bases; J trimming: 5 bases; junction bases outside the gene matches: 5. The CDR3 has 14 residues. CDR3 in DNA: TGTGCCAAGACTAGCGGGGGGGCGAAAGATACGCAGTATTTT. It yields the protein CAKTSGGAKDTQYF.

The chain carries TRBV30 and TRBJ1-5, with 7 bases matching TRBD1. Germline loops: CDR1 GTSNPN, CDR2 SVGIG (reference sequence). This CDR3 spans 15 amino acids. Trimming at V came to 2 bases and at J to 4 bases, leaving 8 bases not matched to a gene. The CDR3 reads CAWSQAGRGNQPQHF. CDR3 in DNA: TGTGCCTGGAGTCAGGCGGGCAGGGGGAATCAGCCCCAGCATTTT.

This chain connects TRBV14 to TRBJ2-1; D is possibly TRBD2 (6 bases). The CDR3 runs 11 residues. Trimming removed 1 base at V and 13 bases at J, with 8 bases between. Looked up from germline, CDR1 is SGHDN and CDR2 is FVKESK. The CDR3, as DNA: TGTGCCAGCAGCCAAGGGACTATTCAGTTCTTC. It translates to CASSQGTIQFF.

CDR3 nucleotide sequence: TGTGCCAGTCGCCCGGGCGGGGGGCTTTACAATGAGCAGTTCTTC. Amino acid sequence: CASRPGGGLYNEQFF. The chain uses TRBV27 and TRBJ2-1; 8 positions agree with TRBD2. Trimming took 9 bases from V and 4 from J; bases not matched to a gene: 11. Germline V gives CDR1 MNHEY, CDR2 SMNVEV (reference sequence). The CDR3 length is 15 residues.

The V call is TRBV19, the J call TRBJ2-3; D unclear. Germline loops: CDR1 LNHDA, CDR2 SQIVND (reference sequence). The CDR3 contains 11 residues. Trimming stripped 4 bases from V and 5 bases from J, with 4 bases between. CDR3 sequence: CASSTRDTQYF. In nucleotides, the CDR3 is TGTGCCAGTAGTACTAGAGATACGCAGTATTTT.

This chain joins TRBV23-1 and TRBJ2-5; weak D call: TRBD1 (6 bases). TRBV23-1 qualifies as an ORF whose function is uncertain. Between the trimmed V and J ends, which lost 7 bases and 3 bases, there was a span of 12 bases. The CDR3 is made up of 13 amino acids. CDR3 DNA: TGCGCCAGCACCCGACAGGTGAAAGAGACCCAGTACTTC. This codes for CASTRQVKETQYF.

The V and J genes are TRBV28 and TRBJ2-1, with D hard to call. The CDR3 consists of 13 residues. Germline loops: CDR1 MDHEN, CDR2 SYDVKM. The V end was cut by 3 bases, the J end by 6 bases, with 9 bases between. Here the CDR3 reads CASSFKLLNEQFF. The DNA for the CDR3 is TGTGCCAGCAGTTTCAAACTCCTCAATGAGCAGTTCTTC.

V gene TRBV7-7 combines with J gene TRBJ1-6; possible D gene TRBD1, 5 bases. Germline assignment: CDR1 SSHAT and CDR2 FNYEAQ (reference sequence). The CDR3 contains 17 residues. CDR3 region: CAGGRDLNNSYNSPLHF. The DNA for the CDR3 is TGTGCTGGGGGGAGGGACTTAAACAACTCCTATAATTCACCCCTCCACTTT.